These T cell receptor beta chains were read from a single sample in a study of cytomegalovirus exposure and HLA in healthy donors. TCRdb keeps only in-frame clones here, not all; method: immunoSEQ multiplex PCR. The table has hundreds of thousands of clones, around 87% seen once; the top ten hold 2.6%. The sample comprised PBMCs. These receptors were taken from a man younger than 35 in good health and CMV-seronegative. Both conserved end residues are trimmed from each CDR3.

V | length | CDR3
TRBV20-1 | 9 | SATGGYEQY
TRBV7-9 | 15 | ASSLGAGGIGNQPQH
TRBV2 | 12 | ASSEYLGGGTQY
TRBV9 | 10 | ASGSSGNTIY
TRBV6-6 | 12 | ASSYEGSHTEAF
TRBV5-4 | 15 | ASSLEAGAPASYEQY
TRBV28 | 17 | ASSTPHGRIHLNTGELF
TRBV19 | 9 | ASSNEGEQF
TRBV4-3 | 11 | ASSLDWGQPQH
TRBV4-3 | 14 | ASSQDILRAKNIQY
TRBV7-3 | 13 | ASSLDRGGYNEQF
TRBV9 | 10 | ASSVEGVEQY
TRBV7-3 | 12 | ASSIDRATGELF
TRBV28 | 11 | ASSSRVGQGYT
TRBV4-1 | 15 | ASSQGLGGRGTGELF
TRBV4-3 | 15 | ASSQDSRTRSYNEQF
TRBV27 | 11 | ASSLRDRPEAF
TRBV28 | 13 | ASSPRQGYNSPLH
TRBV29-1 | 11 | SVEGGAADTQY
TRBV7-8 | 15 | ASSRDRNRRNTGELF
TRBV13 | 15 | ASSLRLHQNTYNEQF
TRBV4-3 | 13 | ASSQELATRGEQY
TRBV6-5 | 11 | ASSYKTDYGYT
TRBV5-6 | 12 | ASSLGQGARALH
TRBV7-2 | 10 | ASGDITSPLH
TRBV5-1 | 15 | ASSLVARGATNEKLF
TRBV11-2 | 14 | ASSPTNLDRGHEQY
TRBV20-1 | 9 | SAREARDVC
TRBV23-1 | 16 | ASSRLDWSRGPLDTQY
TRBV11-2 | 11 | ASSTTGVYGYT
TRBV27 | 13 | ASSALAGGIDTQY
TRBV28 | 13 | ASSLGGASGNTIY
TRBV9 | 12 | ASSVSGGRETQY
TRBV13 | 14 | ASNQYDDRWDNEQF
TRBV27 | 12 | ASTKQLPNSPLH
TRBV6-5 | 13 | ASTISFGTNEKLF
TRBV28 | 14 | ASSSNRGGLTDTQY